A selection of T cell receptor beta chains follows, all from one sample in a study of T cell responses to AZD1222 COVID-19 vaccine. Method: immunoSEQ multiplex PCR; TCRdb's copy keeps in-frame clones and lacks some. The sample contains some 140,000 clones, roughly nine tenths of which appear only once. Here the sequenced sample was peripheral blood, taken on day 0 of AZD1222 vaccination. These receptors all stem from an adult in good health. CDR3s include the opening cysteine and the closing phenylalanine or tryptophan. A D gene is named only where the DNA matches it firmly. Clone size is given for some rows only: seen once, a few or many times, or a class if the clone is expanded.

J gene,V gene,clone size,D gene,CDR3 length,CDR3 protein,CDR3 DNA
TRBJ2-1,TRBV19,-,-,12,CASSISGYEQFF,TGTGCCAGTAGTATATCAGGCTATGAGCAGTTCTTC
TRBJ1-3,TRBV25-1,-,-,13,CASSVVSGNTIYF,TGTGCCAGCAGTGTCGTCTCTGGAAACACCATATATTTT
TRBJ1-1,TRBV6-5,-,-,15,CASNKRDPGGTEAFF,TGTGCCAGCAACAAAAGGGACCCGGGAGGGACTGAAGCTTTCTTT
TRBJ2-2,TRBV5-1,many,-,15,CASSLARTNTGELFF,TGCGCCAGCAGCTTGGCTAGGACGAACACCGGGGAGCTGTTTTTT
TRBJ1-3,TRBV2,-,TRBD1,15,CASSETGGWGNTIYF,TGTGCCAGCAGCGAAACAGGGGGCTGGGGAAACACCATATATTTT
TRBJ1-6,TRBV7-3,-,-,16,CASSLSGPRVNSPLHF,TGTGCCAGCAGCTTGTCGGGTCCAAGGGTAAATTCACCCCTCCACTTT
TRBJ2-7,TRBV20-1,-,-,14,CSASPPGSSYEQYF,TGCAGTGCTAGTCCTCCCGGGAGCTCCTACGAGCAGTACTTC
TRBJ2-7,TRBV7-9,-,-,13,CASSPGGSYEQYF,TGTGCCAGCAGCCCCGGGGGCTCCTACGAGCAGTACTTC
TRBJ1-5,TRBV20-1,-,TRBD1,14,CSASIGGTGQPQHF,TGCAGTGCTAGTATAGGGGGCACGGGACAGCCCCAGCATTTT
TRBJ2-7,TRBV7-2,-,TRBD1,16,CASSLPSGTGIYEQYF,TGTGCCAGCAGCTTACCCTCAGGGACAGGGATCTACGAGCAGTACTTC
TRBJ1-5,TRBV7-2,few,TRBD1,16,CASSLNRGQGRQPQHF,TGTGCCAGCAGCTTAAACCGGGGACAGGGGAGGCAGCCCCAGCATTTT
TRBJ1-1,TRBV28,-,TRBD1,14,CASCTGALNTEAFF,TGTGCCTCTTGCACAGGGGCCCTGAACACTGAAGCTTTCTTT
TRBJ2-1,TRBV15,-,-,15,CATGKRAPSYNEQFF,TGTGCCACCGGAAAGAGGGCACCCTCCTACAATGAGCAGTTCTTC
TRBJ2-7,TRBV19,-,TRBD1,14,CASCPHRGSYEQYF,TGTGCCAGTTGCCCCCACAGGGGCTCCTACGAGCAGTACTTC
TRBJ2-1,TRBV10-3,-,TRBD1,18,CATAVDRGSSSSYNEQFF,TGTGCCACCGCGGTGGACAGGGGAAGTTCAAGCTCCTACAATGAGCAGTTCTTC
TRBJ1-6,TRBV27,once,-,13,CASSLSDNSPLHF,TGTGCCAGCAGTTTATCGGATAATTCACCCCTCCACTTT
TRBJ1-1,TRBV20-1,-,-,11,CSVRRNTEAFF,TGCAGTGTTAGGAGGAACACTGAAGCTTTCTTT
TRBJ1-6,TRBV4-1,-,-,14,CASSLRTENSPLHF,TGCGCCAGCAGCCTCCGGACAGAGAATTCACCCCTCCACTTT
TRBJ1-6,TRBV5-4,-,-,15,CASSPTGRRNSPLHF,TGTGCCAGCAGCCCAACGGGACGGAGAAATTCACCCCTCCACTTT
TRBJ1-6,TRBV4-1,-,TRBD1,18,CASSQSPGDGTGPSSLHF,TGCGCCAGCAGCCAGAGCCCGGGAGACGGGACAGGTCCCTCGTCCCTCCACTTT